This T cell receptor (beta chain) was obtained from a study of cytomegalovirus exposure and HLA in healthy donors. Points from the study as a whole: Trimming of TCR beta V- and J-genes showed a link, identified in a later analysis, to a missense DCLRE1C variant. Through in vitro validation, three CMV-associated chains were shown to be specific for CMV antigens.

Germline CDR1 is LGHNA and CDR2 is YNFKEQ. The CDR3 runs 15 residues. J gave up 9 bases and V 4 bases, and 8 bases lay outside the gene matches. Among the donors, all were healthy bone marrow donors. PCR employed 60 Vbeta and 13 Jbeta primers. TCRdb's table, derived via immunoSEQ multiplex PCR, lists solely in-frame clones and lacks some. The data contain approximately 100,000 clones, approximately 80% of them singletons. This clone was counted once. The antigen is not known. The gene calls are TRBV4-2 and TRBJ2-3; 12 nucleotides agree with TRBD2. The sequenced material came from PBMCs. The TCR originated in a woman younger than 35 in good health and CMV-seropositive. DNA of the CDR3: TGTGCCAGCAGCCCCTTCCCCACTAGCGGGAGGACGCAGTATTTT. It translates to CASSPFPTSGRTQYF.